Following are 7 T cell receptor beta chains from one sample sequenced in a study of blood T cells in healthy people across ages. The authors ran a second PCR of roughly 6 to 12 cycles using a sample-barcoded 5' primer and a J-beta primer mix. TCRdb called the 5' RACE reads again in MiXCR, with one record for every CDR3 protein. The table lists 1.5 million to 2 million distinct CDR3 sequences, around half of them singletons. The sample was blood. These receptors all stem from a woman aged 40 to 50 in good health.

J is TRBJ2-7 and V is TRBV7-2, with D maybe TRBD2 (5 bases). Germline lookup yields CDR1 SGHTA and CDR2 FQGNSA. This CDR3 is 14 amino acids long. V was trimmed by 1 base and J by 6 bases, leaving 13 bases between them. CDR3 residues: CASSLEGGRGEQYF. The CDR3 DNA reads TGTGCCAGCAGCTTAGAGGGCGGCCGGGGCGAGCAGTACTTC.

The CDR3, as DNA: TGTGCCACCAGTGTTGGGGGACTAGGGGAAGAGACCCAGTACTTC. This gives the protein CATSVGGLGEETQYF. The chain combines TRBV24-1 with TRBJ2-5; 8 bases align to TRBD2. The CDR3 has 15 residues. CDR1 KGHDR and CDR2 SFDVKD come from the germline V gene. The V segment lost 5 bases and the J segment 3 bases; nucleotides outside the gene matches: 7.

This chain uses TRBV6-5 with TRBJ1-2; no firm D call. Germline V gene lookup returns CDR1 MNHEY and CDR2 SVGAGI. V lost 2 bases and J 6 bases, leaving 10 bases between the germline ends. The CDR3 is 13 residues long. CDR3 coding DNA: TGTGCCAGCAGTTACGGTGGGAGGAATGGCTACACCTTC. Its protein is CASSYGGRNGYTF.

This clonotype has only one observation. This chain uses TRBV2 with TRBJ1-2; TRBD1 might be the D (6 bases). With 5 bases removed from V and 11 bases from J, the gap between germline ends came to 18 bases. This CDR3 comprises 13 residues. From germline, CDR1 is SNHLY and CDR2 FYNNEI. The CDR3 here is CASSKKQGTGYTF. CDR3 DNA: TGTGCCAGCAGTAAAAAACAGGGTACCGGTTACACCTTC.

CDR3 protein: CSAEGLLNEQFF. The CDR3 nucleotides are TGCAGTGCTGAGGGGCTCCTCAATGAGCAGTTCTTC. The gene calls are TRBV20-1 and TRBJ2-1; D is tentatively TRBD1 or TRBD2 (5 bases each). Trimming removed 5 bases from V and 6 bases from J, with 11 bases in between. Germline V gene sequence: CDR1 DFQATT, CDR2 SNEGSKA (reference sequence). The CDR3 length is 12 residues.

J is TRBJ1-6 and V is TRBV28, with D unresolved. Germline lookup yields CDR1 MDHEN and CDR2 SYDVKM. The CDR3 runs 18 residues. V was trimmed by 3 bases and J by 0 bases, leaving 15 bases between them. The CDR3 DNA sequence: TGTGCCAGCAGTTTCGCAGTCGAGATGAGCTCCTATAATTCACCCCTCCACTTT. Its translation: CASSFAVEMSSYNSPLHF.

This chain connects TRBV10-3 to TRBJ1-1; a weak D match, TRBD1 (5 bases). CDR1 ENHRY and CDR2 SYGVKD come from the germline V gene. The CDR3 length is 15 residues. The V end lost 2 bases, the J end lost 6 bases, and 16 bases lay between the germline ends. DNA for the CDR3: TGTGCCATCAGTGAGAGTCAGGTCCGGGGCGCTGAAGCTTTCTTT. It is translated as CAISESQVRGAEAFF.